One TCR beta chain is described in this entry. What it recognizes is unknown. Deep-level settings were used for running the assay. Sequencing used immunoSEQ multiplex PCR; TCRdb keeps in-frame clones, though not all of them. The data show approximately 2,300,000 clones, 80% to 95% seen once. This record belongs to a study of shared clonotypes between healthy human individuals. V shed 3 bases and J 4 bases; nucleotides not matched to a gene: 8. The CDR3 covers 15 residues. Germline V gives CDR1 KGHSH, CDR2 LQKENI. Findings and limits, study-wide: Generally, naive subsets (rather than memory subsets) showed larger estimated richness.

Material: naive CD4+ T cells from PBMCs. As for subset: CD45RA+ positively selected. The chain joins TRBV18 to TRBJ2-7; 8 positions match TRBD2. The TCR comes from a man younger than 35 in good health. Some clones in this sample may be carry-over from other donors' samples. In DNA, the CDR3 is TGTGCCAGCTCACCGGTGTTGGCTAGCGGGTACGAGCAGTACTTC. The encoded protein is CASSPVLASGYEQYF.